These 30 T cell receptor beta chains originate from one sample sequenced in a study of blood T cell repertoires in COVID-19. The table came from immunoSEQ multiplex PCR; TCRdb's copy has only in-frame clones and leaves some out. In the table there are about 190,000 clones, around 87% of which are singletons. Sequencing used peripheral blood. These receptors were collected from a woman aged 18-30 years who had recovered from COVID-19.

This clone has more than one count but fewer than ten. This sequence joins TRBV4-1 and TRBJ2-2, with 10 bases identical to TRBD2. This CDR3 has 17 amino acids. Germline CDR1 and CDR2: MGHRA and YSYEKL. Trimming cost V 0 bases and J 4 bases; bases outside gene matches: 5. CDR3 nucleotides: TGCGCCAGCAGCCAAGAGATAGCGGGGGGTTTCACCGGGGAGCTGTTTTTT. Protein sequence: CASSQEIAGGFTGELFF.

This chain links TRBV27 with TRBJ1-1, with a possible D match to TRBD1 (5 bases). Trimming cost V 8 bases and J 10 bases, with 23 bases left between them. CDR3 length: 14 residues. Germline values: CDR1 MNHEY, CDR2 SMNVEV (reference sequence). DNA of the CDR3: TGTGCCAGCCGAAAGATGACAGATTCGTATGGAGCTTTCTTT. Amino acid sequence: CASRKMTDSYGAFF.

The V call is TRBV7-2, the J call TRBJ2-7; TRBD2 aligns across 7 bases. Trimming took 0 bases from V and 5 from J; bases not matched to a gene: 4. Germline V gene sequence: CDR1 SGHTA, CDR2 FQGNSA. The CDR3 length is 14 residues. CDR3: CASSLAGGKNEQYF. CDR3 DNA sequence: TGTGCCAGCAGCTTAGCGGGGGGGAAAAACGAGCAGTACTTC.

The chain uses TRBV5-1 and TRBJ2-3; D is possibly TRBD2 (6 bases). V was cut by 4 bases and J by 3 bases, with 12 bases left in between. CDR1 SGHRS and CDR2 YFSETQ come from the germline V gene. The CDR3 runs to 14 residues. The CDR3 spells CASSRDWRTDTQYF. In nucleotides, the CDR3 is TGCGCCAGCAGCCGGGACTGGAGGACAGATACGCAGTATTTT.

This clone was recorded a few times. The chain has TRBV6-5 and TRBJ1-1; 9 nucleotides line up with TRBD1. V shed 6 bases and J 4 bases; nucleotides not matched to a gene: 3. The CDR3 extends over 13 amino acids. Per germline, CDR1 MNHEY and CDR2 SVGAGI. The CDR3 loop reads CASRDRGGTEAFF. CDR3 coding DNA: TGTGCCAGCAGGGACAGGGGAGGCACTGAAGCTTTCTTT.

The V gene is TRBV6-2 or TRBV6-3, the J gene TRBJ2-3; no firm D call. The CDR3 sequence is 15 residues long. V dropped 0 bases and J dropped 1 base, with 8 bases sitting between them. Looked up from germline, CDR1 is MNHEY and CDR2 is SVGEGT. The CDR3 sequence: CASSYSWPGTDTQYF. The CDR3 nucleotides are TGTGCCAGCAGTTACTCTTGGCCAGGCACAGATACGCAGTATTTT.

This sequence joins TRBV28 and TRBJ2-7; TRBD2 matches at 10 bases. The CDR3 length is 15 residues. The germline V gene encodes CDR1 MDHEN and CDR2 SYDVKM. The ends lost 5 bases at V and 1 base at J; junction bases unmatched: 5. The CDR3 bases are TGTGCCAGCAGTCCCGGGACTAGCGTATCCTACGAGCAGTACTTC. As protein: CASSPGTSVSYEQYF.

J is TRBJ1-6 and V is TRBV19, with 8 bases aligning to TRBD1. The J segment lost 6 bases and the V segment lost 10 bases, leaving 8 bases of the junction unmatched. This CDR3 is built from 14 residues. Germline CDR1 LNHDA, CDR2 SQIVND (reference sequence). For the CDR3, the DNA is TGTGCCACCTCGACAGGGGCGGGTAATTCACCCCTCCACTTT. It codes for CATSTGAGNSPLHF.

This clone came up once. DNA for the CDR3: TGCAGCGTTGATGTAGACAGGATCTCTGGCTACACCTTC. This encodes CSVDVDRISGYTF. The chain is built from TRBV29-1 and TRBJ1-2; maybe TRBD1 (6 bases). The germline V gene encodes CDR1 SQVTM and CDR2 ANQGSEA. V was pared by 3 bases and J by 7 bases, with 15 bases between. The CDR3 runs 13 residues.

CDR3 DNA sequence: TGTGCCAGTAGTCCTTGGACAGGGGAGAGAGCAGATACGCAGTATTTT. Protein product: CASSPWTGERADTQYF. The rearrangement joins TRBV19 to TRBJ2-3; 9 bases align to TRBD1. Germline V gene sequence: CDR1 LNHDA, CDR2 SQIVND (reference sequence). V lost 5 bases, J lost 4 bases, and 10 bases stayed unmatched. The length of the CDR3 is 16 residues. The full variable domain, rest sourced from reference TRBV19 and TRBJ2-3, is DGGITQSPKYLFRKEGQNVTLSCEQNLNHDAMYWYRQDPGQGLRLIYYSQIVNDFQKGDIAEGYSVSREKKESFPLTVTSAQKNPTAFYLCASSPWTGERADTQYFGPGTRLTVL.

The rearrangement links TRBV27 to TRBJ2-1; the match to TRBD2 covers 9 bases. CDR3 length: 15 residues. The J segment lost 10 bases and the V segment lost 0 bases, leaving 7 bases of the junction unmatched. Per the germline V gene, CDR1 is MNHEY and CDR2 is SMNVEV (reference sequence). The CDR3 sequence: CASSLSAGGFREQFF. The CDR3 DNA is TGTGCCAGCAGTTTATCAGCGGGGGGTTTCCGCGAGCAGTTCTTC.

The rearrangement uses TRBV3-1 (or the pseudogene TRBV3-2) and TRBJ1-1, with D unresolved. Germline assignment: CDR1 LGHDT and CDR2 YNNKEL (reference sequence). V dropped 1 base and J dropped 2 bases, with 11 bases sitting between them. The CDR3 runs 15 residues. The CDR3, as DNA: TGTGCCAGCAGCCAAGTTGGTGGCTTAAACACTGAAGCTTTCTTT. It encodes CASSQVGGLNTEAFF.

V gene TRBV21-1 combines with J gene TRBJ1-3; the D call TRBD1 from the table was never checked on the DNA. TRBV21-1 is described as a pseudogene. The CDR3 has 18 amino acids. In DNA form, the CDR3 reads TGTGCCAGCAGCAAAGCGGCTCAAGCAGGGCCCTCTGGAAACACCATATATTTT. This encodes CASSKAAQAGPSGNTIYF.

V gene TRBV4-1 combines with J gene TRBJ2-1, with 9 positions matching TRBD2. V gave up 4 bases and J gave up 7 bases; unmatched junction bases: 11. The CDR3 is 16 residues long. The germline CDR1 and CDR2 sequences are MGHRA and YSYEKL. The CDR3 protein is CASSLGERGANNEQFF. CDR3 nucleotides: TGCGCCAGCAGCCTCGGGGAGCGGGGGGCAAATAATGAGCAGTTCTTC.

This chain connects TRBV6-2 or TRBV6-3 to TRBJ2-5, with D possibly matching TRBD1 (6 bases). Trimming shortened V by 2 bases and J by 6 bases, and 10 bases separated the two germline ends. The CDR3 has 13 residues. Germline V CDR1 and CDR2: MNHEY, SVGEGT. CDR3 sequence: CASSYEGGQTQYF. CDR3 coding DNA: TGTGCCAGCAGTTACGAAGGGGGACAGACCCAGTACTTC.

The chain recombines TRBV4-3 with TRBJ2-1; D call uncertain. The CDR3 totals 15 residues. Looked up from germline, CDR1 is LGHNA and CDR2 is YSLEER. Trimming removed 1 base at V and 1 base at J, with 8 bases between. The chain's CDR3 is CASSQASPSYNEQFF. The CDR3 DNA sequence: TGCGCCAGCAGCCAAGCTAGTCCTTCCTACAATGAGCAGTTCTTC.

A single count supports this clone. The chain combines TRBV7-2 with TRBJ2-5; perhaps TRBD2 as D (6 bases). Trimming cost V 7 bases and J 5 bases, with 17 bases left between them. There are 14 residues in the CDR3. The germline CDR1 and CDR2 sequences are SGHTA and FQGNSA. The CDR3 is CASTVGSGSETQYF. In nucleotides, the CDR3 is TGTGCCAGCACCGTCGGGAGCGGATCGGAGACCCAGTACTTC.

CDR3: CASSILGRNTDTQYF. The CDR3 DNA reads as TGTGCCAGTAGTATTCTCGGGAGGAACACAGATACGCAGTATTTT. This chain connects TRBV19 to TRBJ2-3; 7 nucleotides agree with TRBD2. Looked up from germline, CDR1 is LNHDA and CDR2 is SQIVND (reference sequence). Trimming removed 3 bases from V and 2 bases from J; junction bases left unmatched: 5. The CDR3 is 15 residues long.

The table lists this clone with a count of one. The V call is TRBV11-2, the J call TRBJ2-7; D ambiguous. Germline V gene lookup returns CDR1 SGHAT and CDR2 FQNNGV. V lost 1 base and J 4 bases, leaving 20 bases between the germline ends. The CDR3 consists of 17 residues. The CDR3 here is CASSLVSSARIGYEQYF. The CDR3, as DNA: TGTGCCAGCAGCTTAGTTTCTTCAGCCCGGATCGGGTACGAGCAGTACTTC. Full variable domain (remainder filled in from reference TRBV11-2 and TRBJ2-7): EAGVAQSPRYKIIEKRQSVAFWCNPISGHATLYWYQQILGQGPKLLIQFQNNGVVDDSQLPKDRFSAERLKGVDSTLKIQPAKLEDSAVYLCASSLVSSARIGYEQYFGPGTRLTVT.

The V call is TRBV4-3, the J call TRBJ2-7, with 9 bases aligning to TRBD2. Germline CDR1 and CDR2: LGHNA and YSLEER. The CDR3 spans 16 residues. The V and J ends lost 0 bases and 3 bases, in that order; junction bases with no gene match: 6. For the CDR3, the DNA is TGCGCCAGCAGCCAAGAGTCGGGCGGGAGGGTCTACGAGCAGTACGTC. Its translation is CASSQESGGRVYEQYV.

The rearrangement links TRBV24-1 to TRBJ2-1; D might be TRBD2 (7 bases). Looked up from germline, CDR1 is KGHDR and CDR2 is SFDVKD. The CDR3 is 16 residues long. V lost 0 bases to trimming and J lost 3 bases, with 11 bases between them. The CDR3 DNA is TGTGCCACCAGTGATTTGGGGGGGGCCGGCTACAATGAGCAGTTCTTC. This gives the protein CATSDLGGAGYNEQFF.

As regards this clone: The junction departs from the called germline gene at one end, perhaps through a read error. The rearrangement joins TRBV15 to TRBJ1-2; D perhaps matches TRBD1 (6 bases). This CDR3 has 13 residues. From germline, CDR1 is LNHNV and CDR2 YYDKDF (reference sequence). CDR3 nucleotide sequence: TGTGCCACCACCAGAGGGGGGGACTATGGCTACACCTTC. This sequence encodes CATTRGGDYGYTF.

This chain links TRBV2 with TRBJ2-3; 7 bases match TRBD1. This CDR3 region has 15 residues. Germline V CDR1 and CDR2: SNHLY, FYNNEI. Germline trimming cut 6 bases from V and 0 bases from J; bases unmatched to any gene: 6. For the CDR3, the DNA is TGTGCCAGCAGGGCGGACAGGTCTAGCACAGATACGCAGTATTTT. Protein: CASRADRSSTDTQYF.

CDR3: CASSLGRGISRSREQFF. Written as DNA, the CDR3 is TGTGCCAGCAGCTTAGGGAGGGGTATCAGTCGATCACGGGAGCAGTTCTTC. The V and J genes are TRBV7-9 and TRBJ2-1; D perhaps matches TRBD2 (6 bases). This CDR3 comprises 17 residues. From germline, CDR1 is SEHNR and CDR2 FQNEAQ (reference sequence). V shed 1 base and J shed 10 bases, with 23 bases lying between them. Combining the CDR3 with reference TRBV7-9 and TRBJ2-1 gives the whole variable domain DTGVSQNPRHKITKRGQNVTFRCDPISEHNRLYWYRQTLGQGPEFLTYFQNEAQLEKSRLLSDRFSAERPKGSFSTLEIQRTEQGDSAMYLCASSLGRGISRSREQFFGPGTRLTVL.

There are a few counts of this clone. The V gene is TRBV3-1 (or the pseudogene TRBV3-2), the J gene TRBJ1-1, with 7 bases aligning to TRBD1. V dropped 5 bases and J dropped 1; count of bases not matched to a gene: 4. The length of the CDR3 is 14 residues. Germline-derived CDR1 and CDR2 are LGHDT and YNNKEL (reference sequence). CDR3 residues: CASSATGRNTEAFF. The CDR3 bases are TGTGCCAGCAGCGCGACAGGGAGGAACACTGAAGCTTTCTTT.

The rearrangement links TRBV27 to TRBJ2-7; 7 bases agree with TRBD2. In germline, CDR1 is MNHEY, CDR2 SMNVEV (reference sequence). The CDR3 is 15 amino acids. Trimming at V came to 4 bases and at J to 2 bases, leaving 8 bases not matched to a gene. The CDR3 bases are TGTGCCAGCAGTTCCCCCAGCGGGGCAACCTACGAGCAGTACTTC. Its protein is CASSSPSGATYEQYF.

This clone occurred a few times. The rearrangement uses TRBV18 and TRBJ2-2; 12 bases line up with TRBD1. Germline assignment: CDR1 KGHSH and CDR2 LQKENI. Trimming took 5 bases from V and 10 from J; bases not matched to a gene: 8. This CDR3 comprises 15 residues. As DNA, the CDR3 is TGTGCCAGCTCATTAGCGGGACAGGGGGCCGTGGAGCTGTTTTTT. Its protein is CASSLAGQGAVELFF. The whole variable domain, filled in from reference TRBV18 and TRBJ2-2, reads NAGVMQNPRHLVRRRGQEARLRCSPMKGHSHVYWYRQLPEEGLKFMVYLQKENIIDESGMPKERFSAEFPKEGPSILRIQQVVRGDSAAYFCASSLAGQGAVELFFGEGSRLTVL.

CDR3 loop: CASSFGVFPEAFF. CDR3 in DNA: TGTGCCAGCAGTTTCGGGGTATTCCCTGAAGCTTTCTTT. The chain is built from TRBV28 and TRBJ1-1; unclear D gene. The CDR3 is made up of 13 amino acids. Looked up from germline, CDR1 is MDHEN and CDR2 is SYDVKM. Trimming removed 3 bases at V and 6 bases at J, with 11 bases between.

V is TRBV11-2 and J is TRBJ2-1, with 11 nucleotides matching TRBD2. Trimming at V came to 0 bases and at J to 15 bases, leaving 10 bases not matched to a gene. CDR3 length: 15 residues. CDR1 SGHAT and CDR2 FQNNGV come from the germline V gene. The CDR3 loop reads CASSLDRTSGSLGFF. CDR3 coding DNA: TGTGCCAGCAGCTTAGATCGAACTAGCGGGAGTCTAGGGTTCTTC.

The V call is TRBV9, the J call TRBJ2-3; D is unclear. The CDR3 length is 11 residues. Germline CDR1 is SGDLS and CDR2 is YYNGEE. V shed 7 bases and J shed 1 base, with 4 bases lying between them. CDR3 protein: CASGGTDTQYF. The CDR3 DNA reads TGTGCCAGCGGAGGCACAGATACGCAGTATTTT.